The T cell receptor beta chain under discussion was sequenced for a study of CD8 T cells in Susac syndrome. It was with random hexamers that about 0.45 to 1 ug RNA was reverse transcribed. With immunoSEQ multiplex PCR, TCR beta CDR3 was amplified across 54 Vbeta and 13 Jbeta. TCRdb re-analysed the immunoSEQ multiplex PCR reads in MiXCR, keeping a single row per CDR3 protein. Of roughly 250,000 distinct CDR3 sequences in the sample, roughly 95% were seen once. Deletions cut 2 bases from V and 0 bases from J, with 10 bases between. CDR3 length: 15 residues. Germline V gives CDR1 LGHDT, CDR2 YNNKEL (reference sequence). Negative isolation was used for CD8+ and CD4+ T cells and FACS enrichment for TEMRA cells.

The J gene is TRBJ2-5, the V gene TRBV3-1; no reliable D call. The sample consisted of CD4+ T cells from PBMCs. The origin of this receptor is a human donor with Susac syndrome. The CDR3 region is CASSQIRLDQETQYF. Written as DNA, the CDR3 is TGTGCCAGCAGCCAAATTCGGCTTGACCAAGAGACCCAGTACTTC.